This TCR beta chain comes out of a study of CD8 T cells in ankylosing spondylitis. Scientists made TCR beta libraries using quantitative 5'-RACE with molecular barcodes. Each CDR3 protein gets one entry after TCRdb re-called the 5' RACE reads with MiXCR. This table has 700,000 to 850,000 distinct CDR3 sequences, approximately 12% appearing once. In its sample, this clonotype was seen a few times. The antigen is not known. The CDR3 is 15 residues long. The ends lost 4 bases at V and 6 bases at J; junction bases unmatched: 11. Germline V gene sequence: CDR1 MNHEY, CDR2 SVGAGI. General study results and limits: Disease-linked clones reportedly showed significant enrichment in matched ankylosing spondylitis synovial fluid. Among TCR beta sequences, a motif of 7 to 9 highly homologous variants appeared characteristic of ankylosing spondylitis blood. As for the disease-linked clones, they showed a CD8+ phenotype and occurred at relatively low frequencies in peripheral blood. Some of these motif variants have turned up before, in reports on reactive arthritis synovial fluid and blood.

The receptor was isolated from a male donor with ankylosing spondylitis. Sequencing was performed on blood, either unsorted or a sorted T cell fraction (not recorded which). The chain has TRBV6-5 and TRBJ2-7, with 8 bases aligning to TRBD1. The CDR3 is CASSSAGTGRSEQYF. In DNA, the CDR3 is TGTGCCAGCAGTTCAGCCGGGACAGGTCGTTCCGAGCAGTACTTC.